The sequence of this T cell receptor (beta chain) was determined in a study of T cells after yellow fever vaccination. This clonotype was picked up a small number of times. TCRdb reprocessed the 5' RACE reads with MiXCR, giving one entry per CDR3 protein. The table lists about 220,000 distinct CDR3 sequences, around 6.7% of them singletons. The junction had 9 bases not matched to a gene; V was cut back by 2 bases and J by 6 bases. This CDR3 spans 17 amino acids. Germline V gene lookup returns CDR1 SGDLS and CDR2 YYNGEE. This clonotype was sampled from a man in his thirties or forties who received the YFV17D yellow fever vaccine. The J gene is TRBJ2-2, the V gene TRBV9; 11 nucleotides agree with TRBD1. The specimen was CD4+ T cells sorted from PBMCs, collected on the day of the yellow fever booster vaccination. DNA for the CDR3: TGTGCCAGCAGCGTCGGGACAGGGGGATCAGTATCCGGGGAGCTGTTTTTT. This gives the protein CASSVGTGGSVSGELFF.